The present TCR beta chain was sequenced within a study of human T cells and chemical hapten exposure. For the study at large: For sensitization, 2% DPC was applied to a roughly 2 cm by roughly 2 cm patch of upper inner arm skin. Chiefly women, the patients showed alopecia areata, totalis or universalis. Study results and caveats: Expanded TCR sets contained significantly more large CDR3 similarity clusters than controls.

The V segment lost 4 bases and the J segment 3 bases; nucleotides outside the gene matches: 3. The V gene's germline CDR1 is SNHLY and CDR2 FYNNEI. The CDR3 length is 14 residues. The time point was: patch test 2, 6 weeks after DPC sensitization. Treatment: therapeutic diphenylcyclopropenone sensitization with weekly scalp DPC. This clonotype was picked up a small number of times. Its antigen is unknown. TCRdb reanalysed the RACE reads using MiXCR and keeps one entry per CDR3 protein. The table records about 350,000 distinct CDR3 sequences, roughly 6% of them present only once. J is TRBJ2-3 and V is TRBV2; 8 bases are shared with TRBD1. Here the sequenced sample was whole blood, taken in connection with sensitization to the hapten diphenylcyclopropenone (DPC). The TCR sequence derives from a woman in her late teens or twenties with alopecia areata. Some clones in this sample may be carry-over from other donors' samples. The CDR3 DNA sequence: TGTGCCAGCAGTGTGGACAGGGCGACAGATACGCAGTATTTT. Translation: CASSVDRATDTQYF.